The present T cell receptor beta chain was sequenced within a study of tumor-infiltrating lymphocytes in oesophageal squamous cell carcinoma (dated by TCRdb to about 2016). Sequencing instrument: Illumina HiSeq 2000. TCRdb reprocessed the public reads (quality trimming at Q25 with fastp, clone calling with MiXCR) and kept in-frame beta chains. Duplicate CDR3 protein sequences are folded into a single record with the most common DNA and genes. This sample gives 12,000 or so distinct CDR3 sequences in total; 58% of them show up just once. The ten largest clones take up around 50% of the sample. From the germline V gene, CDR1 is SGHTA and CDR2 is FQGNSA. From the cysteine up to the phenylalanine, the CDR3 has a length of 13 residues. Only the CDR3 portion is preserved as DNA: 39 bases, with reading frame beginning at the first base. Cut back by 5 bases and 1 base, the V and J ends lie 8 bases apart. As for this clonotype: The antigen it binds to is not known. No per-base quality is available; no much larger clone lies one base away.

Sequencing was carried out using blood. The sequence derives from a female donor with esophageal squamous cell carcinoma. The rearrangement joined TRBV7-2 to TRBJ1-1; the D gene identity is not certain. The sequenced DNA: TGTGCCAGCAGCCCACTCGAGAACACTGAAGCTTTCTTT. Its translation is CASSPLENTEAFF.